This T cell receptor beta chain was captured in a study of cytomegalovirus exposure and HLA in healthy donors. The study's findings and limits: Common viral pathogens were later found to be apparently linked to several of the most significant clusters. Among TCR sequences, most were rare, though some public TCRs appeared in many donors.

Concerning this clone itself: Its antigen is as yet unknown.

PCR primers comprised 60 Vbeta and 13 Jbeta primers. The table came from immunoSEQ multiplex PCR; TCRdb's copy has only in-frame clones and leaves some out. The table records over 250,000 clones, 75% to 90% of them present only once. V shed 5 bases and J 9 bases; nucleotides not matched to a gene: 9. Germline CDR1 is SEHNR and CDR2 is FQNEAQ (reference sequence). This CDR3 spans 14 amino acids. The chain links TRBV7-9 to TRBJ2-1; the match to TRBD1 covers 8 bases. This clonotype was sampled from a man aged 35 to 55 in good health and CMV-seropositive. The sample taken for sequencing was PBMCs. In nucleotides, the CDR3 is TGTGCCAGCAGCCACCCCCAGGGGGCCGGTGAGCAGTTCTTC. This codes for CASSHPQGAGEQFF.